This T cell receptor beta chain was captured in a study of cytomegalovirus exposure and HLA in healthy donors. About the study: Within an early data release were tens of millions of unique TCRs drawn from HLA-typed donors.

CDR1 is SGDLS, CDR2 YYNGEE, per germline. V lost 4 bases and J lost 7; bases outside the gene matches: 8. The CDR3 is 15 residues long. Findings of the study overall: TCR beta V- and J-gene trimming, according to a later analysis, was linked to a missense DCLRE1C variant. According to the study, 150 to 200 TCR beta chains were cytomegalovirus-associated.

Donors were nominally healthy when sampled, though unrecorded immune exposures were likely. Comment on this clone: The antigen is unknown.

60 Vbeta and 13 Jbeta primers were used in PCR. This table comes from immunoSEQ multiplex PCR, and its TCRdb copy is limited to in-frame clones, with some not included. This sample has about 120,000 clones, with over 65% found just once. The specimen was PBMCs. The clonotype was recovered from a woman between 35 and 50 years old in good health and CMV-seropositive. This sequence joins TRBV9 and TRBJ1-6; 7 nucleotides line up with TRBD1. Here the CDR3 reads CASSPGQATNSPLHF. The CDR3 DNA reads as TGTGCCAGCAGCCCCGGACAGGCCACAAATTCACCCCTCCACTTT.